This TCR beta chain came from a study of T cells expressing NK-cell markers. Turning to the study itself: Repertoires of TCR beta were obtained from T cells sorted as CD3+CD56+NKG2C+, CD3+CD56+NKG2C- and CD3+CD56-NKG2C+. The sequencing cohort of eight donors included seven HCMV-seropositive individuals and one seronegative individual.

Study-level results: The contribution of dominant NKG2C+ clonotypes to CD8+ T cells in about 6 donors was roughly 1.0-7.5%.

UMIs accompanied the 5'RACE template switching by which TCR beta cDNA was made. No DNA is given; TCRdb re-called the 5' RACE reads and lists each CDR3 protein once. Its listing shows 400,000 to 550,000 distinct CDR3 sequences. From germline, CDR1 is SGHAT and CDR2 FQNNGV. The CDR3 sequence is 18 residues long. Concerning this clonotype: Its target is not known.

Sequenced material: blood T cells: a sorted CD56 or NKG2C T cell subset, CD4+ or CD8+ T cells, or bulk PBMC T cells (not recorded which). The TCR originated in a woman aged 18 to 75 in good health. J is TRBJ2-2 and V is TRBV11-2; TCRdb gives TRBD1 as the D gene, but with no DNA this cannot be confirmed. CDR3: CASSGDRALRLVSGELFF.